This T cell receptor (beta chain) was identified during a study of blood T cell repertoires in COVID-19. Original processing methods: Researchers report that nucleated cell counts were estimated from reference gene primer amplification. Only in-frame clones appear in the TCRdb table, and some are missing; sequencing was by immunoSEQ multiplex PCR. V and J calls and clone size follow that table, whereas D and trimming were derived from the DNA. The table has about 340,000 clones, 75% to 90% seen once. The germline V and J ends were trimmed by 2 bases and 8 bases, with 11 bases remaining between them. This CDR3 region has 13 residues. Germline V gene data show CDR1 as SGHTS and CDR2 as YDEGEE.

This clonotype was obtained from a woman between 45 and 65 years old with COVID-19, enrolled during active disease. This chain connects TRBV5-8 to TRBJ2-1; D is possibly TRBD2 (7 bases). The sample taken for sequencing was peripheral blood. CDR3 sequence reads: CASSFGGGYEQFF. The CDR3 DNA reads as TGTGCCAGCAGCTTTGGGGGGGGCTATGAGCAGTTCTTC.